The entry below describes one T cell receptor (beta chain). The CDR3 is made up of 14 amino acids. Between the trimmed V and J ends, which lost 2 bases and 4 bases, there was a span of 13 bases. Germline-derived CDR1 and CDR2 are SGHKS and YYEKEE (reference sequence). Participants' reported clinical history set cohort assignment. This specimen belongs to a study of blood T cell repertoires in COVID-19. Some clones are missing from TCRdb's copy, which holds only in-frame ones; the method was immunoSEQ multiplex PCR. This sample carries about 320,000 clones, about nine tenths of them seen once, and the ten largest clones take about 10%.

The TCR was taken from a woman aged 18-29 years who had recovered from COVID-19. The chain couples TRBV5-5 to TRBJ2-7; D is perhaps TRBD2 (5 bases). Sequences were obtained from PBMCs or T cells enriched from blood (not recorded which). CDR3 in DNA: TGTGCCAGCAGCTTAGTTCTAGCTGAATACGAGCAGTACTTC. Its protein product is CASSLVLAEYEQYF.